This T cell receptor beta chain emerged from a study of blood T cell repertoires in COVID-19. This table comes from immunoSEQ multiplex PCR, and its TCRdb copy is limited to in-frame clones, with some not included. The data show under 200,000 clones, 70% to 80% seen once. Only a few counts were recorded for this clone. CDR3 length: 17 residues. Trimming cost V 6 bases and J 2 bases; bases outside gene matches: 9. The V gene's germline CDR1 is MNHEY and CDR2 SMNVEV (reference sequence). This receptor was taken from a woman between 35 and 50 years old with COVID-19, enrolled during active disease. The chain employs TRBV27 and TRBJ2-6, with TRBD1 matching 8 bases. What was sequenced was peripheral blood. CDR3 coding DNA: TGTGCCAGCAGAATCGGACAGGGTGCCCCTGGGGCCAACGTCCTGACTTTC. It yields the protein CASRIGQGAPGANVLTF.